A single sample is the source of the 19 T cell receptor beta chains below, sequenced in a study of T-cell memory formation after mild COVID-19. In TCRdb, the 5' RACE reads were re-called with MiXCR into one record per CDR3 protein. This sample yields about 430,000 distinct CDR3 sequences, of which around 24% are seen a single time; 7.5% to 10% belongs to the top ten. Sequenced input: PBMCs or a T cell subset sorted from them (not recorded which). These receptors were collected from an adult woman who had mild COVID-19 (a few samples of this study predate the infection). Cell type and time point are not known.

In this sample, this clonotype is medium-sized. The chain joins TRBV7-9 to TRBJ2-3; D unclear. The CDR3 is 15 amino acids. Between the trimmed V and J ends, which lost 0 bases and 5 bases, there was a span of 12 bases. CDR1 SEHNR and CDR2 FQNEAQ come from the germline V gene (reference sequence). CDR3 sequence: CASSLASAFGDTQYF. CDR3 nucleotides: TGTGCCAGCAGCTTAGCGAGCGCTTTTGGAGATACGCAGTATTTT.

In this sample, this clonotype turned up once. This chain joins TRBV20-1 and TRBJ1-6; D is perhaps TRBD1 (5 bases). The CDR3 spans 15 residues. The V gene lost 5 bases and the J gene lost 6 bases, with 17 bases spanning the gap. Germline CDR1 and CDR2: DFQATT and SNEGSKA (reference sequence). CDR3 nucleotide sequence: TGCAGTGCTTCCGCCCGGACATGGAGTAATTCACCCCTCCACTTT. It yields the protein CSASARTWSNSPLHF.

The chain couples TRBV7-9 to TRBJ2-1; D could derive from TRBD1 or TRBD2 (6 bases each). Trimming took 1 base from V and 12 from J, leaving 7 bases between them. The CDR3 has 11 amino acids. Germline CDR1 SEHNR, CDR2 FQNEAQ (reference sequence). CDR3 bases: TGTGCCAGCAGCTTAGAGGGGGGGCAGTTCTTC. Translation: CASSLEGGQFF.

The V gene is TRBV29-1, the J gene TRBJ2-7; tentative D call: TRBD2 (7 bases). The V end was cut by 7 bases, the J end by 1 base, with 20 bases between. The CDR3 has 15 amino acids. Looked up from germline, CDR1 is SQVTM and CDR2 is ANQGSEA. The CDR3 DNA reads as TGCAGCGCCCTAGGGGGGGCAGGTCGATCCTACGAGCAGTACTTC. Translating it yields CSALGGAGRSYEQYF.

V is TRBV6-2 or TRBV6-3 and J is TRBJ2-4; 8 nucleotides agree with TRBD1. V lost 2 bases, J lost 8 bases, and 8 bases stayed unmatched. The germline V gene encodes CDR1 MNHEY and CDR2 SVGEGT. The CDR3 covers 15 residues. The CDR3 nucleotides read TGTGCCAGCAGTTACCGGCCCAGGGGGCCGGACATTCAGTACTTC. Its translation: CASSYRPRGPDIQYF.

Only a few counts were recorded for this clonotype. The rearrangement links TRBV20-1 to TRBJ2-7; D is uncertain. V was clipped by 6 bases and J by 0 bases, with 15 bases between them. The CDR3 spans 14 residues. Germline assignment: CDR1 DFQATT and CDR2 SNEGSKA (reference sequence). CDR3 in amino acids: CSATRLVVSYEQYF. DNA of the CDR3: TGCAGTGCCACGCGATTGGTAGTCTCCTACGAGCAGTACTTC.

Only a few counts were recorded for this clonotype. The chain uses TRBV7-6 and TRBJ2-3; tentatively, D is TRBD1 or TRBD2 (6 bases each). CDR1 and CDR2 from the germline V gene are SGHVS and FNYEAQ. The CDR3 loop spans 19 amino acids. V lost 0 bases and J lost 3, with 22 bases in between. CDR3 DNA: TGTGCCAGCAGCTTAGCCGGCAGGGTGGTCAGAGGGGGGACAGATACGCAGTATTTT. Amino acid sequence: CASSLAGRVVRGGTDTQYF.

This clonotype has only a few counts. This chain connects TRBV7-9 to TRBJ2-7, with 8 bases that match TRBD2. With 3 bases clipped from V and 1 base from J, the junction kept 11 bases outside the gene matches. CDR3 length: 17 residues. The V gene's germline CDR1 is SEHNR and CDR2 FQNEAQ (reference sequence). CDR3 DNA sequence: TGTGCCAGCAGCTTGAACCCCAGCGGGAGCCTATCCTACGAGCAGTACTTC. It encodes CASSLNPSGSLSYEQYF.

Only a few counts were recorded for this clonotype. The chain uses TRBV30 and TRBJ1-1, with TRBD1 matching 8 bases. The CDR3 spans 11 residues. Germline values: CDR1 GTSNPN, CDR2 SVGIG (reference sequence). The CDR3 sequence is CQGAMNTEAFF. The CDR3 bases are TGTCAGGGGGCAATGAACACTGAAGCTTTCTTT.

This chain joins TRBV7-2 and TRBJ2-7, with unresolved D. CDR3 length: 16 amino acids. V was pared by 2 bases and J by 1 base, with 15 bases between. CDR1 and CDR2 from the germline V gene are SGHTA and FQGNSA. CDR3 in amino acids: CASSLMGSTGSYEQYF. CDR3 in DNA: TGTGCCAGCAGCTTAATGGGCTCCACCGGTTCCTACGAGCAGTACTTC.

The chain uses TRBV27 and TRBJ2-1, with TRBD2 matching over 9 bases. With 8 bases clipped from V and 4 bases from J, the junction kept 3 bases outside the gene matches. This CDR3 region has 13 residues. Germline CDR1 MNHEY, CDR2 SMNVEV (reference sequence). The chain's CDR3 is CASQRGVYNEQFF. DNA of the CDR3: TGTGCCAGCCAGCGGGGGGTTTACAATGAGCAGTTCTTC.

This clonotype was seen a few times. J is TRBJ1-5 and V is TRBV5-1; TRBD1 is a possible D gene (5 bases). The V gene's germline CDR1 is SGHRS and CDR2 YFSETQ. Trimming shortened V by 1 base and J by 7 bases, and 15 bases separated the two germline ends. The CDR3 runs 15 residues. The CDR3 DNA reads as TGCGCCAGCAGCTTGAACACAGGTCTGGAGCAGCCCCAGCATTTT. This translates into CASSLNTGLEQPQHF.

The chain combines TRBV12-3 or TRBV12-4 with TRBJ2-3; 9 nucleotides agree with TRBD1. With 6 bases clipped from V and 1 base from J, the junction kept 8 bases outside the gene matches. There are 16 residues in the CDR3. The CDR3 loop is CASSTRDRARTDTQYF. CDR3 in DNA: TGTGCCAGCAGCACCCGGGACAGGGCCCGCACAGATACGCAGTATTTT.

In its sample, this clonotype was seen a few times. CDR3 coding DNA: TGTGCCAGCAGCTCCGGACAGGGACCTAATTCACCCCTCCACTTT. Translating gives CASSSGQGPNSPLHF. The chain uses TRBV11-2 and TRBJ1-6; 8 positions agree with TRBD1. V was clipped by 4 bases and J by 6 bases; unmatched bases: 5. CDR1 SGHAT and CDR2 FQNNGV come from the germline V gene. CDR3 length equals 15 residues.

J is TRBJ2-3 and V is TRBV5-1, with 7 positions matching TRBD1. This CDR3 is 15 amino acids long. J was trimmed by 4 bases and V by 0 bases; bases with no gene match: 5. The germline gives CDR1 SGHRS, CDR2 YFSETQ. CDR3 loop: CASSLGLTGSDTQYF. CDR3 sequence (DNA): TGCGCCAGCAGCTTGGGACTGACAGGGTCAGATACGCAGTATTTT.

This clonotype was counted between two and nine times. The V and J genes are TRBV9 and TRBJ2-7; D is possibly TRBD1 (6 bases). The CDR3 contains 16 residues. Trimming removed 4 bases at V and 0 bases at J, with 17 bases between. The germline CDR1 and CDR2 sequences are SGDLS and YYNGEE. The CDR3 region is CASSPSPGQASYEQYF. CDR3 in DNA: TGTGCCAGCAGCCCCTCCCCGGGACAAGCCTCCTACGAGCAGTACTTC. The full variable domain, in which reference TRBV9 and TRBJ2-7 provide the parts outside the CDR3, is DSGVTQTPKHLITATGQRVTLRCSPRSGDLSVYWYQQSLDQGLQFLIQYYNGEERAKGNILERFSAQQFPDLHSELNLSSLELGDSALYFCASSPSPGQASYEQYFGPGTRLTVT.

This clonotype has only a few counts. The chain recombines TRBV9 with TRBJ2-3; D might be TRBD1 or TRBD2, each matching 5 bases. Germline V gene data show CDR1 as SGDLS and CDR2 as YYNGEE. Trimming stripped 4 bases from V and 2 bases from J, with 17 bases between. This CDR3 region has 16 residues. The CDR3 loop reads CASSSAPGTITDTQYF. The CDR3 bases are TGTGCCAGCAGCTCAGCCCCCGGGACCATCACAGATACGCAGTATTTT.

In this sample, this clonotype turned up a few times. The chain links TRBV25-1 to TRBJ2-7; 7 bases map to TRBD1. Trimming took 1 base from V and 4 from J; bases not matched to a gene: 7. CDR3 length: 15 amino acids. The V gene's germline CDR1 is MGHDK and CDR2 SYGVNS. The CDR3 DNA reads TGTGCCAGCAGTGAATTCCGACAGGGATCGTACGAGCAGTACTTC. As protein: CASSEFRQGSYEQYF.

This clonotype was seen ten or more times. The gene calls are TRBV5-1 and TRBJ1-2; possibly TRBD1 for D (5 bases). The CDR3 sequence is 13 residues long. Trimming took 5 bases from V and 8 from J, leaving 16 bases between them. Germline-derived CDR1 and CDR2 are SGHRS and YFSETQ. Written as DNA, the CDR3 is TGCGCCAGCAGTCCCTTCGGGGACGGAGGCTACACCTTC. This gives the protein CASSPFGDGGYTF.